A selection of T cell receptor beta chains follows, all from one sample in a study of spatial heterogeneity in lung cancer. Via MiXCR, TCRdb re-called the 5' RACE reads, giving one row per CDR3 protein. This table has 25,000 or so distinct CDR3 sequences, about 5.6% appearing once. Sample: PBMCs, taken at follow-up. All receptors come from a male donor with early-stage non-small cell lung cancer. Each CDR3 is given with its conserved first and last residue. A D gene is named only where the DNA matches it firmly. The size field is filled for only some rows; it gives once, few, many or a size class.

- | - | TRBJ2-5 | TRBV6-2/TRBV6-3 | TGTGCCAGCAGGGGGCTTACTAAAGAGACCCAGTACTTC | CASRGLTKETQYF
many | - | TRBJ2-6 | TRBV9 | TGTGCCAGCAGCGTTAGTCGGGACCCTTGGAGCTCTGGGGCCAACGTCCTGACTTTC | CASSVSRDPWSSGANVLTF
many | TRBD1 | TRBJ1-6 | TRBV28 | TGTGCCAGCGAGGACAGGAGCTCCTATAATTCACCCCTCCACTTT | CASEDRSSYNSPLHF
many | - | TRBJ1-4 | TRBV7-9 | TGTGCCAGCAGCCCAGCGGTTTCAACTAATGAAAAACTGTTTTTT | CASSPAVSTNEKLFF
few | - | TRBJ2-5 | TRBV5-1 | TGCGCCAGCAGCTTACAGGGGGGGCGAGAGACCCAGTACTTC | CASSLQGGRETQYF
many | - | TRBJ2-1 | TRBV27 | TGTGCCAGCGGCAGGGGACTGTACAATGAGCAGTTCTTC | CASGRGLYNEQFF
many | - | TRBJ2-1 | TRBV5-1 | TGCGCCAGCAGCTTGGTGCCAGGCTCCTACAATGAGCAGTTCTTC | CASSLVPGSYNEQFF
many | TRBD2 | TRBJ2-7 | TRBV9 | TGTGCCAGCAGCCCCGGTGGGCTAGCGGGGTCCTACGAGCAGTACTTC | CASSPGGLAGSYEQYF
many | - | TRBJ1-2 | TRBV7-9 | TGTGCCAGCCGTCCATTGGGAGAGACCTTGTACGACTATGGCTACACCTTC | CASRPLGETLYDYGYTF
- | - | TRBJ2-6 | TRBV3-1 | TGTGCCAGCAGCTTCCCGCCGGAGGCCAACGTCCTGACTTTC | CASSFPPEANVLTF
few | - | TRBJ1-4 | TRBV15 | TGTGCCACCAGCAGCGGATCGGGGACAACTAATGAAAAACTGTTTTTT | CATSSGSGTTNEKLFF
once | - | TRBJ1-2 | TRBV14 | TGTGCCAGCAGCCAAGAATTAAGGCTTAGGGATGGCTACACCTTC | CASSQELRLRDGYTF
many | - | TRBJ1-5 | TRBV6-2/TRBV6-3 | TGTGCCAGCACCCATAGGCAGGGTAGCAATCAGCCCCAGCATTTT | CASTHRQGSNQPQHF
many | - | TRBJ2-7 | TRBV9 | TGTGCCAGCAGCGTAGTCTGGGACTCAGAGCAGTACTTC | CASSVVWDSEQYF
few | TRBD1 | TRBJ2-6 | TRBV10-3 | TGTGCCATCACGGGACAGGGCTTCGGGGCCAACGTCCTGACTTTC | CAITGQGFGANVLTF
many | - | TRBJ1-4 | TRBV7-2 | TGTGCCAGCAGCTTAGTGCCGATAGGGACGGATGAAAAACTGTTTTTT | CASSLVPIGTDEKLFF
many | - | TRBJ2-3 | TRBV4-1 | TGCGCCAGCAGCCCGGACCCGGGGGATACGCAGTATTTT | CASSPDPGDTQYF
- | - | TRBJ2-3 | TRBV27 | TGTGCCAGCAGTTTAAATAGAGAGAATACGCAGTATTTT | CASSLNRENTQYF
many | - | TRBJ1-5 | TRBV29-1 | TGCAGCGTGGGGGGGAGCGATCAGCCCCAGCATTTT | CSVGGSDQPQHF
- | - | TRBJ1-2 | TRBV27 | TGTGCCAGCAGTACCGAAACCTCAGGTCGAGCTAACTATGGCTACACCTTC | CASSTETSGRANYGYTF
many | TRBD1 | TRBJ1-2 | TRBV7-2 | TGTGCCAGCAGCTTAGGTAGTTTCGGGACAGGGGACGGCTACACCTTC | CASSLGSFGTGDGYTF
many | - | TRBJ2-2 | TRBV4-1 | TGCGCCAGCAGCCAAGGAGGTCTGAACACCGGGGAGCTGTTTTTT | CASSQGGLNTGELFF
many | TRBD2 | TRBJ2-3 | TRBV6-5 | TGTGCCAGCGGCCCGGGGACTAGATCAGATACGCAGTATTTT | CASGPGTRSDTQYF
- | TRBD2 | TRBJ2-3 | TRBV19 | TGTGCCAGTAGTATGGAGCGGGAAGTGGGAGATACGCAGTATTTT | CASSMEREVGDTQYF